This paragraph covers one T cell receptor beta chain sequence. Germline lookup yields CDR1 MNHEY and CDR2 SMNVEV (reference sequence). Unmatched junction bases numbered 16, after V lost 5 bases and J lost 7 bases. The CDR3 has 16 residues. This table comes from immunoSEQ multiplex PCR, and its TCRdb copy is limited to in-frame clones, with some not included. This table holds 52,000 or so clones, 79% found once. The data are from a study of radiotherapy plus CTLA-4 blockade in lung cancer. The starting material was peripheral blood, obtained from a patient treated with radiotherapy plus ipilimumab. This clonotype originated in a human donor with non-small cell lung cancer who had a partial response to radiotherapy plus ipilimumab. The chain employs TRBV27 and TRBJ1-2; 7 positions match TRBD1. This chain's CDR3 is CASSPTGTADYGGYTF. The CDR3, as DNA: TGTGCCAGCAGTCCAACCGGGACAGCGGATTACGGTGGCTACACCTTC.